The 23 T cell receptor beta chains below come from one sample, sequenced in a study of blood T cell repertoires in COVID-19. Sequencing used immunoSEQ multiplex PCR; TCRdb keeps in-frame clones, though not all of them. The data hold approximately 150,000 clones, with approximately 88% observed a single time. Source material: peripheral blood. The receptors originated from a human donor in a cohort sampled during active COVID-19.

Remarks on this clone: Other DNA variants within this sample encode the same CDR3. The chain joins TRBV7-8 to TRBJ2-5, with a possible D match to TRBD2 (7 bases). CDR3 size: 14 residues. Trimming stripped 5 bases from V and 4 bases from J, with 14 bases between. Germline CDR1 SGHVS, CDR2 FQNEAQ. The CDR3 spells CASSSRGAGETQYF. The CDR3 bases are TGTGCCAGCAGCAGCCGGGGGGCCGGAGAGACCCAGTACTTC.

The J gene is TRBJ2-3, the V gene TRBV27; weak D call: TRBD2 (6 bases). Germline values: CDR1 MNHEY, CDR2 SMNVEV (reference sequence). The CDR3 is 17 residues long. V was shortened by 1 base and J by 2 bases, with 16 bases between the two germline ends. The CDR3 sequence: CASSLWAGSPHTDTQYF. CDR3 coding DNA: TGTGCCAGCAGTTTATGGGCGGGGTCCCCCCACACAGATACGCAGTATTTT.

The CDR3 loop reads CASSQERQGIKNIQYF. The CDR3 coding sequence is TGTGCCAGCAGCCAGGAAAGACAGGGGATCAAAAACATTCAGTACTTC. The rearrangement links TRBV4-2 to TRBJ2-4; 8 bases match TRBD1. CDR3 length: 16 residues. Germline V gene data show CDR1 as LGHNA and CDR2 as YNFKEQ. The ends lost 3 bases at V and 3 bases at J; junction bases unmatched: 7.

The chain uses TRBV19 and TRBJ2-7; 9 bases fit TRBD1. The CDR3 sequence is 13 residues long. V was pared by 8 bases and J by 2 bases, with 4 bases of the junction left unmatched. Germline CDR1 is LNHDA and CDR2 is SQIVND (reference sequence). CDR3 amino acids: CASEDRGTYEQYF. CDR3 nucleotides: TGTGCCAGTGAGGACAGGGGAACCTACGAGCAGTACTTC. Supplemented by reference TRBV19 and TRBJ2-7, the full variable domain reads DGGITQSPKYLFRKEGQNVTLSCEQNLNHDAMYWYRQDPGQGLRLIYYSQIVNDFQKGDIAEGYSVSREKKESFPLTVTSAQKNPTAFYLCASEDRGTYEQYFGPGTRLTVT.

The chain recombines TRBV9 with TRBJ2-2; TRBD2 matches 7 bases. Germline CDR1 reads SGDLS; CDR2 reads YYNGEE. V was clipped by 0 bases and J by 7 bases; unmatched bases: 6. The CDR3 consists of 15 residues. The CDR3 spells CASSVDAGVGGELFF. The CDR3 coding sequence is TGTGCCAGCAGCGTAGACGCGGGGGTGGGCGGGGAGCTGTTTTTT.

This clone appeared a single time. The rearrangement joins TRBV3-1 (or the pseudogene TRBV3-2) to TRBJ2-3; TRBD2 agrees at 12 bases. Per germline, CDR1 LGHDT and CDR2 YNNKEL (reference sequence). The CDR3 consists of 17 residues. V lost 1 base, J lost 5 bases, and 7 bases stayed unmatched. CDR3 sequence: CASSQVGTSGGKDTQYF. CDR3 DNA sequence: TGTGCCAGCAGCCAAGTGGGTACTAGCGGGGGGAAAGATACGCAGTATTTT.

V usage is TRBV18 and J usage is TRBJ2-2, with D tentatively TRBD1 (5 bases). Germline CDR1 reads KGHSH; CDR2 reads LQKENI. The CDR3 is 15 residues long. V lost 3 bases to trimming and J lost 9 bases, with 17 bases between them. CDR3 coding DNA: TGTGCCAGCTCACCCTCGGACAACCTAGTGAGGGAGCTGTTTTTT. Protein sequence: CASSPSDNLVRELFF.

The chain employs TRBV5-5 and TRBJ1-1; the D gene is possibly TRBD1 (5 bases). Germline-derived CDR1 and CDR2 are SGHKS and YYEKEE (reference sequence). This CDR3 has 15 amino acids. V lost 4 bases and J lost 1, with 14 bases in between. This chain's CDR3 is CASSQSPTGNTEAFF. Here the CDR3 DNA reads TGTGCCAGCAGCCAGTCACCTACAGGGAACACTGAAGCTTTCTTT.

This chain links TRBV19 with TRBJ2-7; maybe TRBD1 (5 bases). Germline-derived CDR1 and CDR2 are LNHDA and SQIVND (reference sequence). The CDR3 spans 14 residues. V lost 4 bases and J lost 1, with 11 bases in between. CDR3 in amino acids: CASSRAGNSYEQYF. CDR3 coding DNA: TGTGCCAGTAGTAGGGCAGGGAATTCCTACGAGCAGTACTTC. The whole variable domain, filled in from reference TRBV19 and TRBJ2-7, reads DGGITQSPKYLFRKEGQNVTLSCEQNLNHDAMYWYRQDPGQGLRLIYYSQIVNDFQKGDIAEGYSVSREKKESFPLTVTSAQKNPTAFYLCASSRAGNSYEQYFGPGTRLTVT.

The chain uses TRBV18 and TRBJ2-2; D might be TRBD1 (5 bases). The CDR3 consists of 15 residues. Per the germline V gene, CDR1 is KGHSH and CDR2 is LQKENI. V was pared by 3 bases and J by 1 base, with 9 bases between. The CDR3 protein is CASSPQGGNTGELFF. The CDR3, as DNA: TGTGCCAGCTCACCCCAGGGCGGGAACACCGGGGAGCTGTTTTTT.

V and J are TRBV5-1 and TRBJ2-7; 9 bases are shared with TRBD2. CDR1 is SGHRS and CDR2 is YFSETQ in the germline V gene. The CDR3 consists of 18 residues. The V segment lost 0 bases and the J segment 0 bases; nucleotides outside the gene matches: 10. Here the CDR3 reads CASSLGSGGGRSSYEQYF. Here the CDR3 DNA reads TGCGCCAGCAGCTTGGGTAGCGGGGGTGGCAGGAGCTCCTACGAGCAGTACTTC. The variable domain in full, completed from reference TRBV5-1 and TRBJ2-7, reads KAGVTQTPRYLIKTRGQQVTLSCSPISGHRSVSWYQQTPGQGLQFLFEYFSETQRNKGNFPGRFSGRQFSNSRSEMNVSTLELGDSALYLCASSLGSGGGRSSYEQYFGPGTRLTVT.

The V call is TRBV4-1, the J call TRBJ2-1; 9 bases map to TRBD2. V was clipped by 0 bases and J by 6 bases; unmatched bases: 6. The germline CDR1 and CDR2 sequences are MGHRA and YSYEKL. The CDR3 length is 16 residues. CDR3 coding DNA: TGCGCCAGCAGCCAAGAAGGGGCTAGCGGGGTCAATGAGCAGTTCTTC. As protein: CASSQEGASGVNEQFF.

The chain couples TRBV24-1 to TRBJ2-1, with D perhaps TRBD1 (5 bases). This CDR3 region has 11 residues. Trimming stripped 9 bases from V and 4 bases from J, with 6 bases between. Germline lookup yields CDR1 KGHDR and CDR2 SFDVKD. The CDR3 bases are TGTGCCACCGGGGCTTACAATGAGCAGTTCTTC. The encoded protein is CATGAYNEQFF.

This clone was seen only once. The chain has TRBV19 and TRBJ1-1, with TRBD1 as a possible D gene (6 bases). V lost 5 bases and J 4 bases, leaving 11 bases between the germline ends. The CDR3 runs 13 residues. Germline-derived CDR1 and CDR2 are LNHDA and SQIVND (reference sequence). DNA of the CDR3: TGTGCCAGTAGTTCAGACAGGCCCACTGAAGCTTTCTTT. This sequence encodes CASSSDRPTEAFF.

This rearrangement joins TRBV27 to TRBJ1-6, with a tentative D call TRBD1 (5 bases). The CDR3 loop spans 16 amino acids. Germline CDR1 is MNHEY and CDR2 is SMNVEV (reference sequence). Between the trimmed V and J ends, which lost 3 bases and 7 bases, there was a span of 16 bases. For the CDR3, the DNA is TGTGCCAGCAGTTTCCGTTCTAACAGGCTAAATTCACCCCTCCACTTT. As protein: CASSFRSNRLNSPLHF.

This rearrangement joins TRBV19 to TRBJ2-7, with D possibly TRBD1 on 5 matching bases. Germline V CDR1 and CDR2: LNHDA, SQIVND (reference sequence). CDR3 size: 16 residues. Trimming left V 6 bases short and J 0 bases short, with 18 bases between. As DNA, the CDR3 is TGTGCCAGTAGATCTACAAACAGGTGGGACTCCTACGAGCAGTACTTC. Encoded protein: CASRSTNRWDSYEQYF.

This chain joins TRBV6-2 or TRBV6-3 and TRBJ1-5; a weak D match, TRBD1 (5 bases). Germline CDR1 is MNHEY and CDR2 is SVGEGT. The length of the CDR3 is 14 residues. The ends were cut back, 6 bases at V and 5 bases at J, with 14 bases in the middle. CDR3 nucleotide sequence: TGTGCCAGCAGCCGCGACAGTCTTTATCAGCCCCAGCATTTT. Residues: CASSRDSLYQPQHF.

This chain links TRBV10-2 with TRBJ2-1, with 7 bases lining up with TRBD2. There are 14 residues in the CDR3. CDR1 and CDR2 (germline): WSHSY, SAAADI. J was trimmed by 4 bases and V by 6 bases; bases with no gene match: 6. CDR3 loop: CASRPGLGYNEQFF. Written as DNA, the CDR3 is TGCGCCAGCAGACCCGGACTAGGTTACAATGAGCAGTTCTTC.

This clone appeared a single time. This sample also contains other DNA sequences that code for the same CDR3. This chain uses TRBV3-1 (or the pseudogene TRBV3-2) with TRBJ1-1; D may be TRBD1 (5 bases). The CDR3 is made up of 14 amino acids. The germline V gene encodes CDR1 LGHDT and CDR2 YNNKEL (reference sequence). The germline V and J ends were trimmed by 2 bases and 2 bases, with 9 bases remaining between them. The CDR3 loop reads CASSQSDRNTEAFF. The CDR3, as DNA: TGTGCCAGCAGCCAATCAGACAGAAACACTGAAGCTTTCTTT.

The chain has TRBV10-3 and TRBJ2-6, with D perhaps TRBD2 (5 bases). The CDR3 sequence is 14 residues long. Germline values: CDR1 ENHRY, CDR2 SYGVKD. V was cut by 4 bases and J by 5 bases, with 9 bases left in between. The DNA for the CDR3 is TGTGCCATCAGTGTGGAGACTAGGGCCAACGTCCTGACTTTC. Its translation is CAISVETRANVLTF.

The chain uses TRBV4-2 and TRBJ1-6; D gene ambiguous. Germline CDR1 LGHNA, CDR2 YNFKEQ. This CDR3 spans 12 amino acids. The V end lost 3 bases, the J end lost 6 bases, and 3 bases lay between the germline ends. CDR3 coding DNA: TGTGCCAGCAGCCACCTTAATTCACCCCTCCACTTT. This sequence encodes CASSHLNSPLHF.

CDR3 bases: TGTGCCAGCAGCCAAGACTATCGCGAGCAGTTCTTC. This translates into CASSQDYREQFF. The rearrangement uses TRBV14 and TRBJ2-1; D ambiguous. V lost 0 bases to trimming and J lost 10 bases, with 7 bases between them. Germline CDR1 reads SGHDN; CDR2 reads FVKESK. This CDR3 has 12 amino acids.

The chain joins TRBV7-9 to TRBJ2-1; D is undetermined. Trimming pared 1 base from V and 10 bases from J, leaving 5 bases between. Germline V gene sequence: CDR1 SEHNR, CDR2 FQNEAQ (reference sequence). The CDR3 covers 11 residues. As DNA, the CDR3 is TGTGCCAGCAGCTTAGTGAGGGAGCAGTTCTTC. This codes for CASSLVREQFF.